This T cell receptor beta chain was recovered during a study of CD8+ T cells in alopecia areata (dated by TCRdb to between 2018 and 2020). About the investigation overall: Treated patients were enrolled in an open-label pilot trial of oral tofacitinib at 5 to 10 mg twice daily for moderate-to-severe alopecia areata. In humans, TCRbeta sequencing was performed on scalp tissue and on sorted CD4+ and CD8+ peripheral blood T cells from healthy controls and from patients with patchy or totalis/universalis alopecia areata. High-throughput TCRbeta sequencing was used to examine T cell clonal expansion in alopecia areata in both the C3H/HeJ mouse model and human patients. TCRbeta CDR3 regions were amplified by immunoSEQ multiplex PCR using 35 Vbeta forward and 13 Jbeta reverse primers. RNA was obtained with the PAXgene miRNA kit for fixed scalp, the miRNeasy kit for PBMCs, and the RNeasy kit for mouse skin. Tofacitinib was administered for 6 to 18 months, and 6 months of follow-up off drug were then conducted to assess delayed response and recurrence. Disease severity in treated patients was measured with the SALT score, which quantifies the percentage of affected scalp surface area. Scalp clonality was compared among normal scalp (n=4), patchy alopecia areata scalp (n=8), and alopecia totalis/universalis scalp (n=8). Patients on tofacitinib were biopsied at baseline and after 4 and 24 weeks of treatment, and several of the patients also had a later scalp biopsy. The research as a whole found: Shared TCR sequences between patients were less evident than in mice, which may be partly attributable to HLA diversity in the patient population. Tofacitinib significantly lowered scalp clonality and the number of expanded CD8+ clones among the top 100 scalp clones. Because the treated cohort was small and had just a single nonresponder, larger studies are needed to establish links between baseline CD8+ expansion and response. Compared with normal scalp, lesional scalp had higher clonality and more expanded CD8+ clones, particularly in alopecia totalis/universalis, a pattern that suggests antigenic drive. During tofacitinib treatment, many expanded lesional clones remained in scalp and blood, and this persistence may partly explain relapse after treatment is stopped. Unlike mouse skin, where gammadelta T cells dominate, normal human skin contains resident alphabeta T cells that get sequenced too, which complicates analysis of the scalp TCR repertoire.

The library was made by the immunoSEQ multiplex PCR assay. For TCR sequencing, RNA was extracted from every sample and reverse transcribed into cDNA to serve as template. First-strand cDNA was synthesized with SuperScript III using a 2:1 mix of oligo-dT and random hexamers. Amplification bias was assessed with a synthetic immune receptor repertoire, and residual bias was removed computationally. Processing in the source paper ran as follows. Raw reads were preprocessed for error removal, and CDR3 was defined according to IMGT conventions as running from the conserved cysteine to phenylalanine. Clonality was computed by normalizing Shannon entropy by log2 of the number of productive unique TCRs and subtracting the result from 1. Scalp TCRbeta sequences were cross-referenced with sorted blood CD4 and CD8 repertoires so that the CD4 or CD8 identity of scalp clones could be inferred. The source is immuneACCESS, and TCRdb retained only in-frame sequences with V and J called. Part of the clones is not carried over; for the studies checked, unresolved V genes explain less than half of this, and the remainder is unexplained. The D gene and trimming were derived from the DNA, and the V and J assignments and clone size from that table. This sample holds under 350,000 clones; 58% were observed only once. 1.8% of the sample belongs to the ten largest clones.

What this sample's time point label stands for: roughly 26 weeks on oral tofacitinib. The meaning of the sample's treatment or condition label: oral pan-JAK inhibitor, 5-10 mg twice daily. Peripheral blood and lesional scalp punch biopsies were obtained from patients with alopecia areata. PBMCs were isolated by density centrifugation and stained for CD3, CD4 and CD8, after which CD4+ and CD8+ T cells were sorted on a FACSAria. CDR1 and CDR2 were assigned from the germline V gene as SNHLY and FYNNEI. The CDR3 goes from the cysteine to the phenylalanine over 13 residues. Only CDR3 DNA is held: 39 bases, read in frame from base 1. V is cut by 7 bases and J by 4 bases, and the space between the germline ends is 13 bases. On this clone itself: Its antigen remains unidentified. Base-call qualities are not available, and no considerably larger clone is one nucleotide away.

The material sequenced was CD4+ T cells sorted from blood, taken at week 24, from a patient treated with tofacitinib. This clonotype was obtained from a human donor with alopecia areata. The chain uses TRBV2 and TRBJ1-1; the D gene is perhaps TRBD1, on 6 matching bases. At the DNA level, the sequence is TGTGCCAGCAAGTCGGGGGCTGGCACTGAAGCTTTCTTT. It translates to CASKSGAGTEAFF.